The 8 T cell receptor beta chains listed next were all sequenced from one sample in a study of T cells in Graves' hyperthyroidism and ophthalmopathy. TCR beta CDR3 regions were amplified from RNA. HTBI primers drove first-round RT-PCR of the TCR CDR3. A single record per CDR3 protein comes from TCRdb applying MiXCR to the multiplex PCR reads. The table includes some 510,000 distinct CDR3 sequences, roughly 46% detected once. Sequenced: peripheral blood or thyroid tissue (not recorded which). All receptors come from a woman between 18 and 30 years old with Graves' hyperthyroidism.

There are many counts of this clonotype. CDR3 in amino acids: CASSLIGGGELFF. DNA for the CDR3: TGTGCCAGCAGCTTAATCGGTGGCGGGGAGCTGTTTTTT. The rearrangement links TRBV7-9 to TRBJ2-2, with D unclear. The CDR3 runs 13 residues. The germline gives CDR1 SEHNR, CDR2 FQNEAQ (reference sequence). Trimming cost V 2 bases and J 7 bases, with 8 bases left between them. The variable domain in full, with the rest retrieved from reference TRBV7-9 and TRBJ2-2, is DTGVSQNPRHKITKRGQNVTFRCDPISEHNRLYWYRQTLGQGPEFLTYFQNEAQLEKSRLLSDRFSAERPKGSFSTLEIQRTEQGDSAMYLCASSLIGGGELFFGEGSRLTVL.

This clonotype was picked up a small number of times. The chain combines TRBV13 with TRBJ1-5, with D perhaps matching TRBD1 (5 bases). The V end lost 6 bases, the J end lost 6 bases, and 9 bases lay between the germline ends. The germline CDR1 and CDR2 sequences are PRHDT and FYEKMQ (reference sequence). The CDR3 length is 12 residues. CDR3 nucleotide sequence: TGTGCCAGCAGTTCAGGGTTTCAGCCCCAGCATTTT. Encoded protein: CASSSGFQPQHF.

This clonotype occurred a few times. CDR3 in amino acids: CASSLGGGAIHGYTF. Written as DNA, the CDR3 is TGTGCCAGCAGCTTAGGAGGGGGCGCGATCCATGGCTACACCTTC. The chain recombines TRBV13 with TRBJ1-2; 7 bases fit TRBD1. V shed 0 bases, J shed 6 bases, and the junction held 7 bases outside the gene matches. Looked up from germline, CDR1 is PRHDT and CDR2 is FYEKMQ (reference sequence). The CDR3 contains 15 residues.

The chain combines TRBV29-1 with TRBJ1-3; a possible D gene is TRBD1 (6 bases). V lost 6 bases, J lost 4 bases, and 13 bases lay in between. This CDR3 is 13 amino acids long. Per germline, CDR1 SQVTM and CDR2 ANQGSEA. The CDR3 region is CSVGGAMGNTIYF. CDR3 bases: TGCAGCGTGGGGGGGGCGATGGGAAACACCATATATTTT. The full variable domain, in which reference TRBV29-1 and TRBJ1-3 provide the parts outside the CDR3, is SAVISQKPSRDICQRGTSLTIQCQVDSQVTMMFWYRQQPGQSLTLIATANQGSEATYESGFVIDKFPISRPNLTFSTLTVSNMSPEDSSIYLCSVGGAMGNTIYFGEGSWLTVV.

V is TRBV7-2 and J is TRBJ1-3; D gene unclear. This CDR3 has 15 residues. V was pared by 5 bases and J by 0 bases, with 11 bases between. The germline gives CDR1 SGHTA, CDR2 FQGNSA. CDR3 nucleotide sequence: TGTGCCAGCAGCACCACCAGGTACTCTGGAAACACCATATATTTT. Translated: CASSTTRYSGNTIYF.

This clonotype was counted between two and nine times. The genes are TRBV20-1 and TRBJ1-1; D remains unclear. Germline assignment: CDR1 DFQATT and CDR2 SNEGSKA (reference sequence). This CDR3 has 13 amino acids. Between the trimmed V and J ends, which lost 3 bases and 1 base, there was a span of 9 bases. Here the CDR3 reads CSARGRRNTEAFF. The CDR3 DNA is TGCAGTGCTAGGGGCAGGCGGAACACTGAAGCTTTCTTT.

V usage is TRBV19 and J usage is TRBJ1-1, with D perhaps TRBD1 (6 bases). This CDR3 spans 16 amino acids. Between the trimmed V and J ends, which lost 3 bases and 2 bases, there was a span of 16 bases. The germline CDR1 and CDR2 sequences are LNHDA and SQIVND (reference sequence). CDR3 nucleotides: TGTGCCAGTAGTATGCTTAGGGGACAAGGCAACACTGAAGCTTTCTTT. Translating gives CASSMLRGQGNTEAFF.

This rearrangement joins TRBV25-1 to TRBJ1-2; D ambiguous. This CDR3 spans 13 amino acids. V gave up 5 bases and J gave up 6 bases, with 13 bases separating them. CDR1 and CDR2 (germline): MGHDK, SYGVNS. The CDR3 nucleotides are TGTGCCAGCAGTTTTGACCCTTTGAATGGCTACACCTTC. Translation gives CASSFDPLNGYTF.